The 20 T cell receptor beta chains below all came from one sample that was sequenced in a study of shared clonotypes between healthy human individuals. The repertoire was sequenced with immunoSEQ multiplex PCR; TCRdb's copy has only in-frame clones and lacks some. Of 2 million or so clones listed, 85% to 95% are singletons. Sequenced input: naive CD4+ T cells sorted from blood. The subset here: CD45RA+ positively selected. Every receptor here comes from a man younger than 35 in good health.

V and J are TRBV21-1 and TRBJ1-2; the DNA was not compared with TRBD1, the D call given in the table. TRBV21-1 is deemed a pseudogene. This CDR3 has 14 residues. The CDR3 nucleotides are TGTGCCAGCAGCAAGGTGGGACAGTCCTATGGCTACACCTTC. Amino acid sequence: CASSKVGQSYGYTF.

This clone appeared a single time. This chain connects TRBV6-1 to TRBJ2-7, with a possible D match to TRBD1 (6 bases). V shed 0 bases and J shed 7 bases, with 10 bases lying between them. Looked up from germline, CDR1 is MNHNS and CDR2 is SASEGT. CDR3 length equals 13 residues. CDR3 in DNA: TGTGCCAGCAGTGAAGCGAAAGGGGGTGAGCAGTACTTC. This sequence encodes CASSEAKGGEQYF.

The genes are TRBV5-4 and TRBJ1-2; 8 nucleotides agree with TRBD1. Per the germline V gene, CDR1 is SGHNT and CDR2 is YYREEE (reference sequence). The trim removed 0 bases at V and 1 base at J, leaving 5 bases unmatched. The CDR3 runs to 16 residues. Here the CDR3 DNA reads TGTGCCAGCAGCTTGGCCCAGGGACAGGTTAACTATGGCTACACCTTC. Translating gives CASSLAQGQVNYGYTF.

V gene TRBV7-2 combines with J gene TRBJ2-1, with 8 bases matching TRBD1. Germline values: CDR1 SGHTA, CDR2 FQGNSA. Trimming cost V 0 bases and J 4 bases; bases outside gene matches: 5. CDR3 length equals 16 residues. CDR3 in amino acids: CASSLAGTGVYNEQFF. As DNA, the CDR3 is TGTGCCAGCAGCTTAGCCGGGACAGGAGTTTACAATGAGCAGTTCTTC.

The chain is built from TRBV28 and TRBJ2-7; D is possibly TRBD1 or TRBD2 (6 bases each). Germline-derived CDR1 and CDR2 are MDHEN and SYDVKM. This CDR3 spans 14 amino acids. V lost 8 bases and J 2 bases, leaving 16 bases between the germline ends. The chain's CDR3 is CASHSPGAAYEQYF. Written as DNA, the CDR3 is TGTGCCAGCCACTCCCCGGGGGCCGCCTACGAGCAGTACTTC.

The rearrangement uses TRBV6-5 and TRBJ2-5; perhaps D is TRBD1 or TRBD2 (7 bases each). Germline CDR1 is MNHEY and CDR2 is SVGAGI. CDR3 length: 13 amino acids. Trimming cost V 6 bases and J 7 bases, with 15 bases left between them. The CDR3 DNA reads TGTGCCAGCAGGTCTCAGGGGGAGGGGACCCAGTACTTC. This gives the protein CASRSQGEGTQYF.

Points on this clone: Different DNA sequences within this sample yield the same CDR3. The J gene is TRBJ2-7, the V gene TRBV5-1, with 11 bases fitting TRBD2. The germline gives CDR1 SGHRS, CDR2 YFSETQ. The ends lost 3 bases at V and 2 bases at J; junction bases unmatched: 4. The CDR3 is 15 amino acids. The CDR3 loop reads CASSSGTSGTYEQYF. The CDR3 nucleotides read TGCGCCAGCAGCTCCGGGACTAGCGGCACCTACGAGCAGTACTTC.

The rearrangement joins TRBV11-2 to TRBJ2-1; TRBD1 or TRBD2 may be the D gene (5 bases each). This CDR3 is built from 14 residues. V was clipped by 3 bases and J by 8 bases, with 14 bases between them. CDR1 is SGHAT, CDR2 FQNNGV, per germline. In nucleotides, the CDR3 is TGTGCCAGCAGCTTCACCGGGACCTCGGATGAGCAGTTCTTC. Its protein product is CASSFTGTSDEQFF.

On this clone itself: This specimen includes other DNA sequences encoding the same CDR3. Written as DNA, the CDR3 is TGTGCCAGTAGTCCCGGGACAGGGGGTGAAAAACTGTTTTTT. Translation gives CASSPGTGGEKLFF. The chain employs TRBV19 and TRBJ1-4, with 11 positions matching TRBD1. After removal of 5 bases from V and 7 bases from J, the junction contained 3 bases not matched to a gene. The CDR3 sequence is 14 residues long. Per germline, CDR1 LNHDA and CDR2 SQIVND (reference sequence).

This chain links TRBV7-2 with TRBJ1-5; TRBD1 aligns across 11 bases. The CDR3 is made up of 18 amino acids. The V and J ends lost 4 bases and 7 bases, in that order; junction bases with no gene match: 15. Per the germline V gene, CDR1 is SGHTA and CDR2 is FQGNSA. For the CDR3, the DNA is TGTGCCAGCAGCTCGGGACAGGGGGGAGGAAATGCGGGACAGCCCCAGCATTTT. This translates into CASSSGQGGGNAGQPQHF.

This clone was counted once. The J gene is TRBJ1-4, the V gene TRBV6-5; no clear D. V lost 6 bases and J lost 8, with 13 bases in between. The germline V gene has CDR1 MNHEY and CDR2 SVGAGI. The length of the CDR3 is 13 residues. For the CDR3, the DNA is TGTGCCAGCAGCTTATTTAGGAGGGAAAAACTGTTTTTT. Protein sequence: CASSLFRREKLFF.

The chain is built from TRBV18 and TRBJ2-7; 8 nucleotides line up with TRBD1. Looked up from germline, CDR1 is KGHSH and CDR2 is LQKENI. J was trimmed by 0 bases and V by 3 bases; bases with no gene match: 10. The CDR3 is made up of 17 amino acids. Here the CDR3 reads CASSPRLSGTGSYEQYF. The CDR3 DNA is TGTGCCAGCTCACCTCGTCTTTCCGGGACAGGCTCCTACGAGCAGTACTTC. The complete variable domain, with remaining parts taken from reference TRBV18 and TRBJ2-7, reads NAGVMQNPRHLVRRRGQEARLRCSPMKGHSHVYWYRQLPEEGLKFMVYLQKENIIDESGMPKERFSAEFPKEGPSILRIQQVVRGDSAAYFCASSPRLSGTGSYEQYFGPGTRLTVT.

V is TRBV7-3 and J is TRBJ2-1; TRBD2 matches at 13 bases. The V segment lost 1 base and the J segment 9 bases; nucleotides outside the gene matches: 0. This CDR3 is built from 14 residues. In germline, CDR1 is SGHTA, CDR2 FQGTGA. In DNA, the CDR3 is TGTGCCAGCAGCTTAAGGACTAGCGGGGGTGAGCAGTTCTTC. It specifies CASSLRTSGGEQFF.

The rearrangement joins TRBV5-6 to TRBJ2-3, with TRBD2 identical over 7 bases. CDR1 and CDR2 from the germline V gene are SGHDT and YYEEEE. Trimming cost V 3 bases and J 2 bases; bases outside gene matches: 3. The CDR3 is 14 residues long. This chain's CDR3 is CASSSGRPTDTQYF. The CDR3 DNA reads as TGTGCCAGCAGCTCCGGGAGGCCCACAGATACGCAGTATTTT.

The gene calls are TRBV6-1 and TRBJ2-7, with 12 bases aligning to TRBD2. V was clipped by 3 bases and J by 4 bases; unmatched bases: 7. From germline, CDR1 is MNHNS and CDR2 SASEGT. The CDR3 totals 16 residues. CDR3 sequence reads: CASSDGASGRAYEQYF. The CDR3 coding sequence is TGTGCCAGCAGTGATGGGGCTAGCGGGAGGGCGTACGAGCAGTACTTC.

The rearrangement uses TRBV5-1 and TRBJ1-6, with D tentatively TRBD1 (5 bases). Germline V CDR1 and CDR2: SGHRS, YFSETQ. CDR3 length equals 15 residues. V lost 0 bases and J 11 bases, leaving 15 bases between the germline ends. The CDR3 DNA is TGCGCCAGCAGCTTGGCCCCGGAGGCAGGGCCACCCCTCCACTTT. This translates into CASSLAPEAGPPLHF.

The count of this clone is one. The chain couples TRBV29-1 to TRBJ1-2, with a weak D call TRBD1 (5 bases). The CDR3 runs 10 residues. The germline V gene encodes CDR1 SQVTM and CDR2 ANQGSEA. V lost 5 bases, J lost 6 bases, and 7 bases lay in between. CDR3 sequence reads: CSVLGDGYTF. CDR3 in DNA: TGCAGCGTTCTAGGGGATGGCTACACCTTC.

About this clone itself: Other DNA sequences in this specimen translate into the identical CDR3. The CDR3 DNA is TGTGCCATCAGTGAAGGCAGGGAGGACGGCTACACCTTC. This sequence encodes CAISEGREDGYTF. The chain employs TRBV10-3 and TRBJ1-2; tentative D call: TRBD1 (5 bases). Germline CDR1 ENHRY, CDR2 SYGVKD. This CDR3 is built from 13 residues. V lost 3 bases, J lost 8 bases, and 13 bases lay in between.

This clone was recorded once. This sequence joins TRBV18 and TRBJ1-2; 10 bases align to TRBD1. The trim removed 0 bases at V and 6 bases at J, leaving 7 bases unmatched. The germline gives CDR1 KGHSH, CDR2 LQKENI. This CDR3 comprises 16 residues. The CDR3 region has the DNA TGTGCCAGCTCACCACCGGACAGGGGGGAGTTTGATGGCTACACCTTC. It yields the protein CASSPPDRGEFDGYTF.

V is TRBV28 and J is TRBJ1-6; 10 bases are shared with TRBD1. The CDR3 totals 16 residues. The V and J ends lost 3 bases and 9 bases, in that order; junction bases with no gene match: 8. Germline V gene lookup returns CDR1 MDHEN and CDR2 SYDVKM. In DNA form, the CDR3 reads TGTGCCAGCAGTTTCCCTCGGGACAGGGGATCTTCACCCCTCCACTTT. It codes for CASSFPRDRGSSPLHF.